This TCR beta chain was recovered during a study of blood T cell repertoires in COVID-19. Assay used: immunoSEQ multiplex PCR; TCRdb lists only in-frame clones, some missing. The sample carries about 99,000 clones, 60% to 85% recorded once. The CDR3 has 15 residues. Germline CDR1 is LNHDA and CDR2 is SQIVND (reference sequence). V lost 8 bases, J lost 5 bases, and 11 bases stayed unmatched. The chain combines TRBV19 with TRBJ1-4; TRBD1 aligns across 7 bases. The sequenced sample consisted of peripheral blood. This sequence originates from an elderly woman with active or convalescent COVID-19. The CDR3 DNA reads as TGTGCCAGTTCCAGCCACAGGGGATCCAATGAAAAACTGTTTTTT. This encodes CASSSHRGSNEKLFF.